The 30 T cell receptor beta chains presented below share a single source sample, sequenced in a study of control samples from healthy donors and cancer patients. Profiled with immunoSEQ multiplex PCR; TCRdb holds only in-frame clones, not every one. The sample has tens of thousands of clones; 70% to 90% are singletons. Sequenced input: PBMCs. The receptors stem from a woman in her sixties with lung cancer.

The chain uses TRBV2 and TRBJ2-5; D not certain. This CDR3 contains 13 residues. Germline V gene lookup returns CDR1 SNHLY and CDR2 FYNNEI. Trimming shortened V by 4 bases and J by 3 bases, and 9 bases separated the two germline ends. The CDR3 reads CASSVRSEETQYF. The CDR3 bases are TGTGCCAGCAGTGTGCGTAGTGAAGAGACCCAGTACTTC.

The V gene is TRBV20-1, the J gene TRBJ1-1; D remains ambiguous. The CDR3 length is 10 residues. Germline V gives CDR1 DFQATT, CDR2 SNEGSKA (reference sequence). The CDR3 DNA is TGCAGGACCGCTGGCACTGAAGCTTTCTTT. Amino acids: CRTAGTEAFF.

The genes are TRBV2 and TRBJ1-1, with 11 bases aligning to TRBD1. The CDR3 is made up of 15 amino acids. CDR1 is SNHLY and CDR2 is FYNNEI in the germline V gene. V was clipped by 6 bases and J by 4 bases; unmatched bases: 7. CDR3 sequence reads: CASRPQGTGGTEAFF. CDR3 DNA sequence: TGTGCCAGCAGACCCCAGGGGACAGGGGGCACTGAAGCTTTCTTT.

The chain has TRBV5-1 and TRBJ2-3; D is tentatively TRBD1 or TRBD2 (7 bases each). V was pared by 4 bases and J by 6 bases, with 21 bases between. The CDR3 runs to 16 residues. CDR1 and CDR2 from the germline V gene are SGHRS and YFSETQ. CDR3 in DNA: TGCGCCAGCAGCCCGTCAGGGGGGGGATCGGCCGATACGCAGTATTTT. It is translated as CASSPSGGGSADTQYF.

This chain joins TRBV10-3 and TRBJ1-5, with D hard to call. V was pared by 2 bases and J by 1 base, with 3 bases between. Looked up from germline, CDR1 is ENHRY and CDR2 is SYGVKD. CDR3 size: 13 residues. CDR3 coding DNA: TGTGCCATCAGTGAGGACAGCAATCAGCCCCAGCATTTT. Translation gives CAISEDSNQPQHF.

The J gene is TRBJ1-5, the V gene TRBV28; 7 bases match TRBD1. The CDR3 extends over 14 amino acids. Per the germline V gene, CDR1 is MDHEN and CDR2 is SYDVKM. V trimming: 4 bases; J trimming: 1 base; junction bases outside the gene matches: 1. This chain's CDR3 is CASSSGQSNQPQHF. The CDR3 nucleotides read TGTGCCAGCAGTTCGGGACAGAGCAATCAGCCCCAGCATTTT.

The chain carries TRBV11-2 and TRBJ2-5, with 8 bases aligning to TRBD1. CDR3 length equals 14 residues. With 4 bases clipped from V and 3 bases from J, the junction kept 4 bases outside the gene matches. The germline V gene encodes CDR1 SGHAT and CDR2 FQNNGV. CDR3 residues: CASSYQGAEETQYF. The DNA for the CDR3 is TGTGCCAGCAGCTATCAGGGGGCGGAAGAGACCCAGTACTTC.

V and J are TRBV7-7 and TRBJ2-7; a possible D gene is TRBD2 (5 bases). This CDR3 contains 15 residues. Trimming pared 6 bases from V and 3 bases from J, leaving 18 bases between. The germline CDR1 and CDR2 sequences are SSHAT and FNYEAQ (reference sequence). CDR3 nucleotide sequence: TGTGCCAGCAGACTTCCGCGGGTAACCCTCTACGAGCAGTACTTC. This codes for CASRLPRVTLYEQYF. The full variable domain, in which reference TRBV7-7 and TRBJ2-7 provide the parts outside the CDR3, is GAGVSQSPRYKVTKRGQDVTLRCDPISSHATLYWYQQALGQGPEFLTYFNYEAQPDKSGLPSDRFSAERPEGSISTLTIQRTEQRDSAMYRCASRLPRVTLYEQYFGPGTRLTVT.

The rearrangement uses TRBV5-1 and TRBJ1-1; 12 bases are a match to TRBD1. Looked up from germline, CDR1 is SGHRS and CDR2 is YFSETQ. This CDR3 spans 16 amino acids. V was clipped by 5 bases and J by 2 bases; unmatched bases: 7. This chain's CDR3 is CASSRGDRGRNTEAFF. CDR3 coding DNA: TGCGCCAGCAGTCGGGGGGACAGGGGGCGAAACACTGAAGCTTTCTTT. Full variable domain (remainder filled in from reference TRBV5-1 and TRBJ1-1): KAGVTQTPRYLIKTRGQQVTLSCSPISGHRSVSWYQQTPGQGLQFLFEYFSETQRNKGNFPGRFSGRQFSNSRSEMNVSTLELGDSALYLCASSRGDRGRNTEAFFGQGTRLTVV.

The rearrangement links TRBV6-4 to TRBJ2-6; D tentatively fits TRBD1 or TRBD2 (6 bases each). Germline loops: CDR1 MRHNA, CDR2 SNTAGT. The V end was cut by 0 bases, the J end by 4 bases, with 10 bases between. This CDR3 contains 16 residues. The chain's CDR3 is CASSDSGGRGANVLTF. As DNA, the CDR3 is TGTGCCAGCAGTGACTCAGGGGGGAGAGGGGCCAACGTCCTGACTTTC.

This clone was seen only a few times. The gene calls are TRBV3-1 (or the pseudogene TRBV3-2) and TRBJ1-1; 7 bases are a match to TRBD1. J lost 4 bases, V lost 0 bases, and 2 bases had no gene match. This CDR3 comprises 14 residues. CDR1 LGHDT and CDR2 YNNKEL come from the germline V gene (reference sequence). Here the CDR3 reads CASSQENRGTEAFF. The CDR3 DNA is TGTGCCAGCAGCCAAGAAAACAGGGGCACTGAAGCTTTCTTT.

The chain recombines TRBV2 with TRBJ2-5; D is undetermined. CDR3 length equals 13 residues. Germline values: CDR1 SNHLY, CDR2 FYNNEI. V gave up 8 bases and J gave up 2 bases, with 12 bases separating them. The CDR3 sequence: CASSKWKQETQYF. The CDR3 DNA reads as TGTGCCAGCTCGAAATGGAAGCAAGAGACCCAGTACTTC.

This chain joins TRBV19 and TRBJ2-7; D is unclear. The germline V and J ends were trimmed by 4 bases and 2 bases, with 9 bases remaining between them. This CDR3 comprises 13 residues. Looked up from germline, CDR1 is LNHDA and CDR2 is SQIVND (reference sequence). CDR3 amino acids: CASSTSPTYEQYF. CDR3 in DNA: TGTGCCAGTAGTACGTCACCCACCTACGAGCAGTACTTC. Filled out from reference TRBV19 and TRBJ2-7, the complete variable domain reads DGGITQSPKYLFRKEGQNVTLSCEQNLNHDAMYWYRQDPGQGLRLIYYSQIVNDFQKGDIAEGYSVSREKKESFPLTVTSAQKNPTAFYLCASSTSPTYEQYFGPGTRLTVT.

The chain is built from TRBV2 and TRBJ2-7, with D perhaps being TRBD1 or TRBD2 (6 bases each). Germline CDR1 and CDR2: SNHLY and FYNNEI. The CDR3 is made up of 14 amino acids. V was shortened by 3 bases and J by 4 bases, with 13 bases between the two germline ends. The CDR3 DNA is TGTGCCAGCAGTGATGGGGGGCGCCCATACGAGCAGTACTTC. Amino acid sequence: CASSDGGRPYEQYF. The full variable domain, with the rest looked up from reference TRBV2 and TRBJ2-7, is EPEVTQTPSHQVTQMGQEVILRCVPISNHLYFYWYRQILGQKVEFLVSFYNNEISEKSEIFDDQFSVERPDGSNFTLKIRSTKLEDSAMYFCASSDGGRPYEQYFGPGTRLTVT.

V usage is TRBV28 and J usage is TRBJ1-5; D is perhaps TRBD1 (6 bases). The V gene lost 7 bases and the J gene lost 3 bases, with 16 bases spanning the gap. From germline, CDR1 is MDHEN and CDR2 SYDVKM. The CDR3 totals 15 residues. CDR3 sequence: CASNHEQGNNQPQHF. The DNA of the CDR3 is TGTGCCAGCAATCATGAGCAGGGGAACAATCAGCCCCAGCATTTT.

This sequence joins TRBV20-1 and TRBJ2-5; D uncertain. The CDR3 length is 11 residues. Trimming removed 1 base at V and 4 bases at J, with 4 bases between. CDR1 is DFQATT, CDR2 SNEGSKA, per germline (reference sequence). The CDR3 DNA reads TGCAGTGCTAGAGGAGGAGAGACCCAGTACTTC. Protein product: CSARGGETQYF.

The CDR3 DNA reads TGTGCCAGCAGTCCAACAGTAAACGAGCAGTACTTC. Its protein product is CASSPTVNEQYF. J is TRBJ2-7 and V is TRBV12-3 or TRBV12-4; D unresolved. Trimming took 5 bases from V and 5 from J, leaving 10 bases between them. The CDR3 has 12 amino acids.

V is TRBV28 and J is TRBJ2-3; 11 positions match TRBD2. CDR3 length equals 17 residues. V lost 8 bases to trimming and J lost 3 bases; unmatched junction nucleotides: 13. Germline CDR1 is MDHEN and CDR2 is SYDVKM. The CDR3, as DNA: TGTGCCAGCTCCACCGCTACGGGACTAGCGGATACAGATACGCAGTATTTT. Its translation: CASSTATGLADTDTQYF.

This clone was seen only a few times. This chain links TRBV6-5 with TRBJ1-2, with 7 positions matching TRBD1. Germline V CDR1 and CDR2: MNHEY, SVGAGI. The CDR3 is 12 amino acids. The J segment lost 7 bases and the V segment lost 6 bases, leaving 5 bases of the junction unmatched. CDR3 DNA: TGTGCCAGCAGAACAGGGGAAAGTGGCTACACCTTC. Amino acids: CASRTGESGYTF.

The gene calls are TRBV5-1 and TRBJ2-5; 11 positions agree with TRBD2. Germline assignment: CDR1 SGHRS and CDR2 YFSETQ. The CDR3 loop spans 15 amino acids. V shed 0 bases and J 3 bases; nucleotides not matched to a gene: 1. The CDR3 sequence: CASSLVSGGEETQYF. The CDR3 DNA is TGCGCCAGCAGCTTGGTTAGCGGGGGGGAAGAGACCCAGTACTTC.

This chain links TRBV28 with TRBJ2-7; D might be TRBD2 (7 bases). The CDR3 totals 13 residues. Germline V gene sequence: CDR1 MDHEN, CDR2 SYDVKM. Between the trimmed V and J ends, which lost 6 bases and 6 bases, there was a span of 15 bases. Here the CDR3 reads CASRAGLGGEQYF. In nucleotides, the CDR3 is TGTGCCAGCAGAGCAGGACTAGGGGGCGAGCAGTACTTC.

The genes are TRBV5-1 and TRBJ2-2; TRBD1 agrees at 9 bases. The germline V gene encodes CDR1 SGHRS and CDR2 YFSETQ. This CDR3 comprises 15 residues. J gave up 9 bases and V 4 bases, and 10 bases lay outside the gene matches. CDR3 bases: TGCGCCAGCAGCCCCCAGGGACAGGGCGGCCGGGAGCTGTTTTTT. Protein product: CASSPQGQGGRELFF.

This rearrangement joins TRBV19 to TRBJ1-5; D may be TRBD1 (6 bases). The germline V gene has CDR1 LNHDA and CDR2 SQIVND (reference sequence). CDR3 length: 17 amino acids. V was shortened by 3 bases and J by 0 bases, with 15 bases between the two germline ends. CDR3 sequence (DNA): TGTGCCAGTAGTATCTACCGGGACACTTATAGCAATCAGCCCCAGCATTTT. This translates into CASSIYRDTYSNQPQHF.

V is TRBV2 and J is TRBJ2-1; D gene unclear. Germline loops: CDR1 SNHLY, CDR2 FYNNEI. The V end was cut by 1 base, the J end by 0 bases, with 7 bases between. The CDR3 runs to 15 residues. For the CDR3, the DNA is TGTGCCAGCAGTGAAGGGCGGTCCTCCTACAATGAGCAGTTCTTC. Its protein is CASSEGRSSYNEQFF.

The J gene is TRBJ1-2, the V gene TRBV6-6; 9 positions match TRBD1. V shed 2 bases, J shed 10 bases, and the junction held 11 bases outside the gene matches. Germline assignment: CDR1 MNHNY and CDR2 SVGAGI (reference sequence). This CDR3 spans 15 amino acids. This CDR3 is CASSYRFGQGRSYTF. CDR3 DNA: TGTGCCAGCAGTTACCGATTCGGACAGGGGAGGTCCTACACCTTC.

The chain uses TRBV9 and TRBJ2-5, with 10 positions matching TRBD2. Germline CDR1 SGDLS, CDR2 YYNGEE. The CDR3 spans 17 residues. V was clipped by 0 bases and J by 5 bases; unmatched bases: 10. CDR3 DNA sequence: TGTGCCAGCAGCGTAGGGGCTAGCGGGAGTCTCGGGGAGACCCAGTACTTC. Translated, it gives CASSVGASGSLGETQYF.

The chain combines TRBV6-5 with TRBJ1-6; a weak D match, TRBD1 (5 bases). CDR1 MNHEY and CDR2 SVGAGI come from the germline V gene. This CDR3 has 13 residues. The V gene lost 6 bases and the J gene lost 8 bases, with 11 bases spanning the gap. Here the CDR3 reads CASRPPGDSPLHF. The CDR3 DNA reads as TGTGCCAGCAGACCCCCGGGGGATTCACCCCTCCACTTT.

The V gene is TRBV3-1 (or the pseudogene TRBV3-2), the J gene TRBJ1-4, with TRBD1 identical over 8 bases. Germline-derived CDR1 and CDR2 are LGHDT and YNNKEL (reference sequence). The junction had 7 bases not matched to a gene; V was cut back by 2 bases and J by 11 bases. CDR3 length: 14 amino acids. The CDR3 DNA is TGTGCCAGCAGCCAACTGGATTACAGGGGGAAACTGTTTTTT. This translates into CASSQLDYRGKLFF.

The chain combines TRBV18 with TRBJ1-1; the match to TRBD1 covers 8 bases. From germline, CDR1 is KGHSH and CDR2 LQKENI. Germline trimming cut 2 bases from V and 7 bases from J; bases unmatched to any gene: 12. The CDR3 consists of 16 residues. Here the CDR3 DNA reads TGTGCCAGCTCACCAAGCGGGGCAGGGGGCGAGGGTGAAGCTTTCTTT. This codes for CASSPSGAGGEGEAFF.

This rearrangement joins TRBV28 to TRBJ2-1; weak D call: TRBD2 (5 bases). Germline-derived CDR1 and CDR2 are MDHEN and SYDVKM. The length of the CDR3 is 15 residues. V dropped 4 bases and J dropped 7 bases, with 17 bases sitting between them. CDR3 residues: CASSSGFEEVNEQFF. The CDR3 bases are TGTGCCAGCAGTTCGGGTTTTGAGGAGGTGAATGAGCAGTTCTTC.